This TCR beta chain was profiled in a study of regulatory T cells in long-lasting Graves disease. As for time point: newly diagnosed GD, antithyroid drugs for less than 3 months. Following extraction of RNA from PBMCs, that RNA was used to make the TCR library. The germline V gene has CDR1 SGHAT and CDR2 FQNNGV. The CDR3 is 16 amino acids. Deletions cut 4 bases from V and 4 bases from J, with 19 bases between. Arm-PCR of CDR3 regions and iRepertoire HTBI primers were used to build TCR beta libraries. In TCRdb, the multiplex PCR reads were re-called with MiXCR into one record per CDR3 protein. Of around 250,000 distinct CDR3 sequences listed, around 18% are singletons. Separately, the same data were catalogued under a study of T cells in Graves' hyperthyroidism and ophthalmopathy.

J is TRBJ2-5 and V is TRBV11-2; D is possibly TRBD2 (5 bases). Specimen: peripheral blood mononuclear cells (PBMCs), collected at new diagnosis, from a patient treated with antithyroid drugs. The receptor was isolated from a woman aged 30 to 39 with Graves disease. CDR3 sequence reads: CASSSLRATAGETQYF. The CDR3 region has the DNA TGTGCCAGCAGCTCACTAAGGGCCACGGCGGGAGAGACCCAGTACTTC.